The rows below give T cell receptor beta chains drawn from one sample of a study of T cells after posttransplantation cyclophosphamide. The assay was immunoSEQ multiplex PCR, and TCRdb's table has in-frame clones only and misses some. The table includes approximately 45,000 clones, about 90% detected once. Source: PBMCs, taken 55 to 70 days after allogeneic stem cell transplant with posttransplant cyclophosphamide. All receptors come from a male patient over 55 who received an allogeneic stem cell transplant from a related donor and was CMV-positive. Some of the T cells might come from the graft donor. Each CDR3 is given with its conserved first and last residue. D genes are given only for firm matches. A row's size may be missing; if present it is once, few, many or a size class.

J: TRBJ1-3; length: 16; size: .; V: TRBV6-1; D: .; DNA: TGTGCCAGCAGTGAAGGTGGGCTCTACTCTGGAAACACCATATATTTT; CDR3: CASSEGGLYSGNTIYF
J: TRBJ1-1; length: 13; size: few; V: TRBV11-2; D: .; DNA: TGTGCCAGCAGCTTAGAAAGGGGGACTGAAGCTTTCTTT; CDR3: CASSLERGTEAFF
J: TRBJ2-7; length: 14; size: once; V: TRBV13; D: TRBD2; DNA: TGTGCCAGCAGCTTAGCGGGGGGTACCTACGAGCAGTACTTC; CDR3: CASSLAGGTYEQYF
J: TRBJ2-1; length: 15; size: .; V: TRBV19; D: TRBD2; DNA: TGTGCCAGTGGAACGGCGGGGGGGCGTAGCAATGAGCAGTTCTTC; CDR3: CASGTAGGRSNEQFF
J: TRBJ1-4; length: 18; size: once; V: TRBV7-8; D: .; DNA: TGTGCCAGCAGCTTAGGGGCCAGGTTTGGGAGAAGGAATGAAAAACTGTTTTTT; CDR3: CASSLGARFGRRNEKLFF
J: TRBJ1-2; length: 14; size: .; V: TRBV19; D: TRBD1; DNA: TGTGCCAGTAGTTCGACAGGGGCTCGCTATGGCTACACCTTC; CDR3: CASSSTGARYGYTF
J: TRBJ2-2; length: 16; size: .; V: TRBV19; D: TRBD1; DNA: TGTGCCAGTTCGGCCACCGGGACAGGGGGCCCCGGGGAGCTGTTTTTT; CDR3: CASSATGTGGPGELFF
J: TRBJ1-2; length: 12; size: .; V: TRBV6-6; D: .; DNA: TGTGCCAGCAGTTCCCAGGGGTCTGGCTACACCTTC; CDR3: CASSSQGSGYTF
J: TRBJ1-2; length: 13; size: .; V: TRBV6-1; D: TRBD1; DNA: TGTGCCAGCACCCAGGGACAGAGGTATGGCTACACCTTC; CDR3: CASTQGQRYGYTF
J: TRBJ2-7; length: 12; size: .; V: TRBV6-1; D: .; DNA: TGTGCCAGCAGAGACAGAACCTACGAGCAGTACTTC; CDR3: CASRDRTYEQYF
J: TRBJ2-3; length: 17; size: .; V: TRBV5-1; D: .; DNA: TGCGCCAGCAGCTTGGAACCCGGGGCGGGGTCCACAGATACGCAGTATTTT; CDR3: CASSLEPGAGSTDTQYF
J: TRBJ1-2; length: 14; size: few; V: TRBV7-9; D: .; DNA: TGTGCCAGCAGCGAACATGAGGGTAGGGATGGCTACACCTTC; CDR3: CASSEHEGRDGYTF
J: TRBJ1-3; length: 14; size: .; V: TRBV5-6; D: TRBD1; DNA: TGTGCCAGCAGCGAAGCGGCAGGGGGTGACACCATATATTTT; CDR3: CASSEAAGGDTIYF
J: TRBJ2-1; length: 16; size: .; V: TRBV7-6; D: .; DNA: TGTGCCAGCAGCTTAAACCTAGGGAAGGGGGTCAATGAGCAGTTCTTC; CDR3: CASSLNLGKGVNEQFF
J: TRBJ1-2; length: 17; size: .; V: TRBV23-1; D: TRBD1; DNA: TGCGCCAGCAGTCAAAGTCCGGGACAGCACCACCTCTATGGCTACACCTTC; CDR3: CASSQSPGQHHLYGYTF
J: TRBJ1-2; length: 14; size: once; V: TRBV4-1; D: .; DNA: TGCGCCAGCAGCCAAGATATAAATGACTATGGCTACACCTTC; CDR3: CASSQDINDYGYTF
J: TRBJ1-6; length: 13; size: .; V: TRBV19; D: .; DNA: TGTGCCAGTAAGGACAGCCATCCTTCACCCCTCCACTTT; CDR3: CASKDSHPSPLHF
J: TRBJ1-5; length: 15; size: once; V: TRBV5-1; D: TRBD1; DNA: TGCGCCAGCAGCCTAGGGACAGGCGGGGATCAGCCCCAGCATTTT; CDR3: CASSLGTGGDQPQHF
J: TRBJ2-7; length: 15; size: .; V: TRBV6-1; D: TRBD1; DNA: TGTGCCAGCAGTGGACTCCGGGACAGCTCCTACGAGCAGTACTTC; CDR3: CASSGLRDSSYEQYF
J: TRBJ1-2; length: 14; size: few; V: TRBV7-8; D: .; DNA: TGTGCCAGCAGCCTAAATCCGGGGGGGGCTGGCTACACCTTC; CDR3: CASSLNPGGAGYTF
J: TRBJ1-2; length: 16; size: .; V: TRBV7-9; D: TRBD1; DNA: TGTGCCAGCAACCGCTGGGACAGGGGGCAGGTTCATGGCTACACCTTC; CDR3: CASNRWDRGQVHGYTF
J: TRBJ1-2; length: 13; size: .; V: TRBV14; D: TRBD1; DNA: TGTGCCAGCAGCCCCTCCAGGGGGGATGGCTACACCTTC; CDR3: CASSPSRGDGYTF
J: TRBJ1-1; length: 14; size: .; V: TRBV6-5; D: TRBD1; DNA: TGTGCCAGCATAACCCCAGGGGGGAACACTGAAGCTTTCTTT; CDR3: CASITPGGNTEAFF
J: TRBJ2-2; length: 16; size: once; V: TRBV6-5; D: TRBD1; DNA: TGTGCCAGCAGTTTGACCGGGACAGGGGCCACCGGGGAGCTGTTTTTT; CDR3: CASSLTGTGATGELFF
J: TRBJ2-2; length: 15; size: .; V: TRBV10-3; D: .; DNA: TGTGCCATCAGTGATATAAACAGTAACACCGGGGAGCTGTTTTTT; CDR3: CAISDINSNTGELFF
J: TRBJ1-2; length: 17; size: once; V: TRBV25-1; D: .; DNA: TGTGCCAGCACCTCTTCAAGGAGGGCAGAGCTAGACTATGGCTACACCTTC; CDR3: CASTSSRRAELDYGYTF
J: TRBJ1-1; length: 16; size: .; V: TRBV19; D: .; DNA: TGTGCCAGTAGCTATGACAGGTTTGCAGGTGGCACTGAAGCTTTCTTT; CDR3: CASSYDRFAGGTEAFF
J: TRBJ2-2; length: 15; size: .; V: TRBV6-5; D: TRBD1; DNA: TGTGCCAGCAGCTTACAGGGGTCGGTCACCGGGGAGCTGTTTTTT; CDR3: CASSLQGSVTGELFF
J: TRBJ2-7; length: 14; size: once; V: TRBV5-1; D: TRBD1; DNA: TGCGCCAGCAGCTCTGACAGGGGGATCTACGAGCAGTACTTC; CDR3: CASSSDRGIYEQYF
J: TRBJ1-1; length: 13; size: .; V: TRBV2; D: .; DNA: TGTGCCAGCACTGGCCAGGGGCGGACTGAAGCTTTCTTT; CDR3: CASTGQGRTEAFF
J: TRBJ2-2; length: 14; size: once; V: TRBV5-5; D: .; DNA: TGTGCCAGCAGCTCGGTCCCCCCGTCGGGGGAGCTGTTTTTT; CDR3: CASSSVPPSGELFF
J: TRBJ2-1; length: 14; size: .; V: TRBV28; D: TRBD2; DNA: TGTGCCAGCATCAAGCGGGGGTCCTACAATGAGCAGTTCTTC; CDR3: CASIKRGSYNEQFF
J: TRBJ2-3; length: 15; size: .; V: TRBV25-1; D: TRBD2; DNA: TGTGCCAGCAGTCGCGCTAGCGGGGTTGCAGATACGCAGTATTTT; CDR3: CASSRASGVADTQYF
J: TRBJ1-2; length: 12; size: .; V: TRBV29-1; D: .; DNA: TGCAGCGTTGACCGGGACTCATATGGCTACACCTTC; CDR3: CSVDRDSYGYTF
J: TRBJ2-1; length: 18; size: .; V: TRBV10-3; D: TRBD2; DNA: TGTGCCATCAGTGGGAACGACCGGGTAGCGGGGGGTTACAATGAGCAGTTCTTC; CDR3: CAISGNDRVAGGYNEQFF
J: TRBJ1-2; length: 14; size: .; V: TRBV5-1; D: TRBD1; DNA: TGCGCCAGCTCAAACCAAACAGGGGCGCGTGGCTACACCTTC; CDR3: CASSNQTGARGYTF
J: TRBJ2-1; length: 14; size: .; V: TRBV5-1; D: TRBD2; DNA: TGCGCCAGCAGTCTAGCGGGGGGAAACAATGAGCAGTTCTTC; CDR3: CASSLAGGNNEQFF
J: TRBJ2-1; length: 13; size: .; V: TRBV7-2; D: .; DNA: TGTGCCAGCAGCTTCAGGGTGCCCAATGAGCAGTTCTTC; CDR3: CASSFRVPNEQFF
J: TRBJ2-5; length: 14; size: .; V: TRBV5-1; D: TRBD1; DNA: TGCGCCAGCAGCCGAGGGGGCAACCGGGAGACCCAGTACTTC; CDR3: CASSRGGNRETQYF